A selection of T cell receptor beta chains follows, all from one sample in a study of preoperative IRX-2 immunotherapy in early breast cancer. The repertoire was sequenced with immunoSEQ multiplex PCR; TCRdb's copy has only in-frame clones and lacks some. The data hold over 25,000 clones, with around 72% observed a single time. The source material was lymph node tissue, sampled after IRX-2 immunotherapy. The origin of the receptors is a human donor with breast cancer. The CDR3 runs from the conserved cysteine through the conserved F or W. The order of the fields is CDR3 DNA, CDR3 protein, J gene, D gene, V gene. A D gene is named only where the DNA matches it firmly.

CDR3 DNA: TGTGCCAGCAGTTATCAGGGACTAGCGGGGACCTACGAGCAGTACTTC
CDR3 protein: CASSYQGLAGTYEQYF
J gene: TRBJ2-7
D gene: TRBD2
V gene: TRBV6-4

CDR3 DNA: TGTGCCAGTAATCAGGAACCCGGGGAGCTGTTTTTT
CDR3 protein: CASNQEPGELFF
J gene: TRBJ2-2
D gene: .
V gene: TRBV19

CDR3 DNA: TGCGCCAGCAGTGAGGGACTAGCGCCTTACAATGAGCAGTTCTTC
CDR3 protein: CASSEGLAPYNEQFF
J gene: TRBJ2-1
D gene: TRBD2
V gene: TRBV10-2

CDR3 DNA: TGCGCCAGCAGCCTCGGGACAGGGGGGATAAATCAGCCCCAGCATTTT
CDR3 protein: CASSLGTGGINQPQHF
J gene: TRBJ1-5
D gene: .
V gene: TRBV1

CDR3 DNA: TGTGCCTGGAGTGTAGGGCGAACTGAAGCTTTCTTT
CDR3 protein: CAWSVGRTEAFF
J gene: TRBJ1-1
D gene: .
V gene: TRBV30

CDR3 DNA: TGTGCCAGCAGCTTAAGGTGGACAGGGGAGCGTTCTGAAGCTTTCTTT
CDR3 protein: CASSLRWTGERSEAFF
J gene: TRBJ1-1
D gene: TRBD1
V gene: TRBV11-3

CDR3 DNA: TGCAGCGTGGCTACAGGGCGCGACGAGCAGTACTTC
CDR3 protein: CSVATGRDEQYF
J gene: TRBJ2-7
D gene: .
V gene: TRBV29-1

CDR3 DNA: TGTGCCGGACGATCGGGACTTACAGATACGCAGTATTTT
CDR3 protein: CAGRSGLTDTQYF
J gene: TRBJ2-3
D gene: .
V gene: TRBV30

CDR3 DNA: TGTGCCAGCAGCCCCCAAGCCCCCAATAGCAATCAGCCCCAGCATTTT
CDR3 protein: CASSPQAPNSNQPQHF
J gene: TRBJ1-5
D gene: .
V gene: TRBV7-6

CDR3 DNA: TGTGCCAGCAGTTACGGGACAGCAGCCTACGAGCAGTACTTC
CDR3 protein: CASSYGTAAYEQYF
J gene: TRBJ2-7
D gene: TRBD1
V gene: TRBV6-8

CDR3 DNA: TGCGCCAGCAGAAACATATACACTAACTATGGCTACACCTTC
CDR3 protein: CASRNIYTNYGYTF
J gene: TRBJ1-2
D gene: .
V gene: TRBV5-1

CDR3 DNA: TGTGCCACCAGCAGAGGCTCTAGCGGGAGTGTTAGGCAGTACTTC
CDR3 protein: CATSRGSSGSVRQYF
J gene: TRBJ2-7
D gene: TRBD2
V gene: TRBV15